These 2 T cell receptor beta chains were all obtained from the same sample, sequenced in a study of CD8 T cells in Susac syndrome. Random hexamers were used to reverse transcribe about 0.5 to 1 ug of RNA. MiXCR was run by TCRdb on the immunoSEQ multiplex PCR reads, yielding one entry per CDR3 protein. Here the sample spans roughly 200,000 distinct CDR3 sequences, approximately 94% being singletons. Sequencing was carried out using CD4+ T cells from PBMCs. Every receptor here comes from a human donor with multiple sclerosis.

V gene TRBV19 combines with J gene TRBJ1-6; 7 bases fit TRBD1. CDR1 and CDR2 (germline): LNHDA, SQIVND (reference sequence). The CDR3 consists of 15 residues. The V and J ends lost 1 base and 10 bases, in that order; junction bases with no gene match: 7. CDR3 sequence (DNA): TGTGCCAGTAGTATAGGACAGGGTGTAGGATCACCCCTCCACTTT. Protein: CASSIGQGVGSPLHF.

The CDR3 region is CSASPGGDTQYF. The DNA of the CDR3 is TGCAGTGCCTCCCCAGGGGGAGATACGCAGTATTTT. This chain uses TRBV20-1 with TRBJ2-3, with 7 nucleotides matching TRBD1. The germline CDR1 and CDR2 sequences are DFQATT and SNEGSKA (reference sequence). The CDR3 sequence is 12 residues long. V was pared by 6 bases and J by 5 bases, with 5 bases of the junction left unmatched.